The subject of this entry is one T cell receptor (beta chain). Its specificity is unknown. Germline assignment: CDR1 SGHTA and CDR2 FQGTGA. The CDR3 is 17 amino acids. Trimming took 2 bases from V and 4 from J; bases not matched to a gene: 7. The data stem from a study of CD8 T cells in ankylosing spondylitis. From the 5' RACE reads, TCRdb called clonotypes with MiXCR, one entry per CDR3 protein. The sample lists 150,000 to 200,000 distinct CDR3 sequences; approximately 9.9% were seen once. Overall study results and limits: Peripheral blood samples showed relatively rare disease-linked clones, and these clones were CD8+. Significant enrichment of disease-linked clones was reportedly seen in matched ankylosing spondylitis synovial fluid. Roughly 8 highly homologous variants made up a TCR beta motif, and this motif appeared characteristic of ankylosing spondylitis blood. Some of these motif variants have turned up before, in reports on reactive arthritis synovial fluid and blood.

The chain recombines TRBV7-3 with TRBJ2-1; 11 nucleotides match TRBD2. This clonotype was obtained from a female donor with ankylosing spondylitis or in good health (not recorded which). Material: blood, either unsorted or a sorted T cell fraction (not recorded which). CDR3 DNA: TGTGCCAGCAGCTTATCCGGGACTAGCGGTACTTACAATGAGCAGTTCTTC. This encodes CASSLSGTSGTYNEQFF.